Each of the 11 T cell receptor beta chains below was sequenced from the same sample in a study of blood T cell repertoires in COVID-19. Measured with immunoSEQ multiplex PCR; TCRdb has only the in-frame clones, and not every one. Of around 60,000 clones listed, 80% to 85% were seen once; the top ten hold under 30%. The specimen was peripheral blood. The receptor set was obtained from a woman of 80 years or more with active or convalescent COVID-19.

The chain uses TRBV11-3 and TRBJ2-1; 9 bases agree with TRBD1. The CDR3 runs 15 residues. Unmatched junction bases numbered 4, after V lost 3 bases and J lost 4 bases. Per germline, CDR1 SGHNT and CDR2 YENEEA. The CDR3 sequence is CASSLDRGPYNEQFF. DNA for the CDR3: TGTGCCAGCAGCTTGGACAGGGGACCTTACAATGAGCAGTTCTTC.

The gene calls are TRBV15 and TRBJ1-2, with unresolved D. Germline V gene lookup returns CDR1 LNHNV and CDR2 YYDKDF (reference sequence). This CDR3 has 12 residues. V shed 4 bases and J shed 3 bases, with 6 bases lying between them. The CDR3 sequence: CATSTSHYGYTF. The CDR3 bases are TGTGCCACCAGCACCAGTCACTATGGCTACACCTTC.

This clone showed up just once. The V gene is TRBV12-3 or TRBV12-4, the J gene TRBJ1-2; weak D call: TRBD1 (5 bases). The CDR3 is 13 residues long. The germline V and J ends were trimmed by 0 bases and 6 bases, with 8 bases remaining between them. The CDR3 bases are TGTGCCAGCAGTTTAGCCAGGGTCGATGGCTACACCTTC. This gives the protein CASSLARVDGYTF.

The chain is built from TRBV18 and TRBJ2-5, with D possibly TRBD1 on 5 matching bases. V was trimmed by 3 bases and J by 5 bases, leaving 16 bases between them. The germline gives CDR1 KGHSH, CDR2 LQKENI. CDR3 size: 15 residues. CDR3 in amino acids: CASSPIQGMVETQYF. The CDR3 coding sequence is TGTGCCAGCTCACCCATTCAGGGAATGGTGGAGACCCAGTACTTC.

The chain uses TRBV7-2 and TRBJ1-4; D is perhaps TRBD1 (5 bases). Trimming removed 1 base from V and 4 bases from J, with 7 bases in between. Germline V gives CDR1 SGHTA, CDR2 FQGNSA. CDR3 length: 14 amino acids. The CDR3 is CASSLDRFNEKLFF. Written as DNA, the CDR3 is TGTGCCAGCAGCTTAGACAGGTTTAATGAAAAACTGTTTTTT.

The chain carries TRBV4-3 and TRBJ2-7; 8 positions agree with TRBD2. CDR1 LGHNA and CDR2 YSLEER come from the germline V gene. V lost 0 bases, J lost 4 bases, and 8 bases stayed unmatched. This CDR3 has 16 residues. CDR3 DNA: TGCGCCAGCAGCCAAGAATTTAGCGGGGTAAAGTACGAGCAGTACTTC. Encoded protein: CASSQEFSGVKYEQYF.

The rearrangement joins TRBV5-1 to TRBJ1-3, with unresolved D. This CDR3 comprises 16 residues. CDR1 and CDR2 (germline): SGHRS, YFSETQ. The ends were cut back, 0 bases at V and 0 bases at J, with 10 bases in the middle. The CDR3 region has the DNA TGCGCCAGCAGCTTGGCACAGCCTTACTCTGGAAACACCATATATTTT. Translation gives CASSLAQPYSGNTIYF.

This sequence joins TRBV3-1 (or the pseudogene TRBV3-2) and TRBJ2-2, with a weak D call TRBD2 (5 bases). Trimming took 4 bases from V and 3 from J, leaving 18 bases between them. Per the germline V gene, CDR1 is LGHDT and CDR2 is YNNKEL (reference sequence). The CDR3 sequence is 17 residues long. CDR3 loop: CASSLTAGYLDTGELFF. Written as DNA, the CDR3 is TGTGCCAGCAGCCTGACGGCGGGTTATCTCGACACCGGGGAGCTGTTTTTT.

The rearrangement uses TRBV11-3 and TRBJ2-1; weak D call: TRBD2 (7 bases). The CDR3 sequence is 15 residues long. Germline CDR1 and CDR2: SGHNT and YENEEA. The germline V and J ends were trimmed by 5 bases and 8 bases, with 19 bases remaining between them. CDR3 DNA: TGTGCCAGCAGCCCCCTAGGGGGGGCATTCGATGAGCAGTTCTTC. This translates into CASSPLGGAFDEQFF.

This clone was seen a single time. At one of its ends the junction is not consistent with the germline gene, which may arise from a read error. This chain joins TRBV20-1 and TRBJ2-1; D uncertain. CDR1 and CDR2 from the germline V gene are DFQATT and SNEGSKA (reference sequence). This CDR3 comprises 11 residues. CDR3 DNA sequence: TGCAGTGCCAGAGTGGGCAACAAGCAGTTCTTC. Translation gives CSARVGNKQFF.

This clone was found a few times. The J gene is TRBJ1-2, the V gene TRBV10-3; D is perhaps TRBD1 (5 bases). The germline V gene has CDR1 ENHRY and CDR2 SYGVKD. V lost 3 bases to trimming and J lost 2 bases, with 7 bases between them. The length of the CDR3 is 13 residues. The CDR3 DNA reads TGTGCCATCAGTGACACAGGAAACTATGGCTACACCTTC. This encodes CAISDTGNYGYTF.